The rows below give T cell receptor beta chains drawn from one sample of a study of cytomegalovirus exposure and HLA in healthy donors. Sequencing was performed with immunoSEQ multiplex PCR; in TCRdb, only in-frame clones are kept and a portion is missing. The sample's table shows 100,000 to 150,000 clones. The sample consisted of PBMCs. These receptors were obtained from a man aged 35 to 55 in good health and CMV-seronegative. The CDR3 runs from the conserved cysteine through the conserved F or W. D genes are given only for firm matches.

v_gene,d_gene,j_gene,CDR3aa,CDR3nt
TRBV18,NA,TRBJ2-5,CASSPRPTQGETQYF,TGTGCCAGCTCACCACGACCGACACAAGGAGAGACCCAGTACTTC
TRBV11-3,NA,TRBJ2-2,CASSQLKANWNTGELFF,TGTGCCAGCAGCCAATTGAAAGCTAACTGGAACACCGGGGAGCTGTTTTTT
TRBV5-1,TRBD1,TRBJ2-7,CASSLAPGQGYEQYF,TGCGCCAGCAGCTTGGCCCCGGGACAGGGCTACGAGCAGTACTTC
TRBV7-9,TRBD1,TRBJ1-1,CASSWTGGEAFF,TGTGCCAGCAGCTGGACAGGGGGTGAAGCTTTCTTT
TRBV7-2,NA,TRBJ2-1,CASSLGTYYEQFF,TGTGCCAGCAGCTTAGGGACATACTATGAGCAGTTCTTC
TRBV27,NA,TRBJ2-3,CASSPYYTDTQYF,TGTGCCAGCAGTCCATACTACACAGATACGCAGTATTTT
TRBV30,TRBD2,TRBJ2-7,CAWSDGGLSGSSYEQYF,TGTGCCTGGAGTGACGGGGGCCTCAGCGGGAGTTCCTACGAGCAGTACTTC
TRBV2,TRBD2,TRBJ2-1,CASSTPHSGTSGPRHGDEQFF,TGTGCCAGCAGCACCCCCCATTCCGGGACTAGCGGGCCCAGGCACGGCGATGAGCAGTTCTTC
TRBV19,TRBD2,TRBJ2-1,CASSVTSGTYNEQFF,TGTGCCAGTAGTGTCACTAGCGGCACGTACAATGAGCAGTTCTTC
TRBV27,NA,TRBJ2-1,CASSLAGTSNRGEQFF,TGTGCCAGCAGTTTGGCCGGGACTTCCAATCGCGGGGAGCAGTTCTTC
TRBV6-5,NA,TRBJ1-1,CASSYSGGIQAFF,TGTGCCAGCAGTTACTCGGGGGGAATACAAGCTTTCTTT
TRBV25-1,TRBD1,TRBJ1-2,CASAFRDSGGGYTF,TGTGCCAGCGCTTTCCGGGACAGTGGTGGTGGCTACACCTTC
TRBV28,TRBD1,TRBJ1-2,CATLGGAGYTF,TGTGCCACCCTAGGGGGCGCTGGCTACACCTTC
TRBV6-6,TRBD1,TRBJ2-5,CASSRRTGGLETQYF,TGTGCCAGCAGTAGGCGGACAGGGGGCTTGGAGACCCAGTACTTC
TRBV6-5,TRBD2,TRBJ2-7,CASSPPGLAGSKQYF,TGTGCCAGCAGCCCCCCGGGACTAGCGGGAAGCAAGCAGTACTTC
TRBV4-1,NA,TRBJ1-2,CASSQVAVIYGYTF,TGCGCCAGCAGCCAAGTAGCGGTGATCTATGGCTACACCTTC
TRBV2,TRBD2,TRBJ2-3,CASSRGLAGTDTQYF,TGTGCCAGCAGTCGGGGACTAGCGGGCACAGATACGCAGTATTTT
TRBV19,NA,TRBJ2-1,CASTQGMSDPYNEQFF,TGTGCCAGTACCCAGGGAATGTCGGACCCCTACAATGAGCAGTTCTTC
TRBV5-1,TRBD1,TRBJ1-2,CASSLSTDRGVSGYTF,TGCGCCAGCAGCTTGTCGACGGACAGGGGGGTATCGGGCTACACCTTC
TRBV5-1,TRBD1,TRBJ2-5,CASSFYSRQGQGTQYF,TGCGCCAGCAGCTTCTATTCTCGACAGGGTCAAGGGACCCAGTACTTC
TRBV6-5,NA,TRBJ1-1,CASSRPSQGGTEAFF,TGTGCCAGCAGTCGCCCCTCCCAGGGAGGCACTGAAGCTTTCTTT
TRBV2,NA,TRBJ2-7,CASSVARLSYEQYF,TGTGCCAGCAGCGTTGCAAGACTTTCCTACGAGCAGTACTTC
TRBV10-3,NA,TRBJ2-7,CAISETAYEQYF,TGTGCCATCAGTGAGACAGCCTACGAGCAGTACTTC
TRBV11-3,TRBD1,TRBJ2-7,CASSPTGTVYEQYF,TGTGCCAGCAGCCCAACCGGGACAGTCTACGAGCAGTACTTC
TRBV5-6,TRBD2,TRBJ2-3,CASSLLPSGRADTQYF,TGTGCCAGCAGCTTGCTTCCCAGCGGGAGGGCAGATACGCAGTATTTT
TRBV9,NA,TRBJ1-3,CASSVDGGPGNTIYF,TGTGCCAGCAGCGTAGACGGGGGGCCTGGAAACACCATATATTTT
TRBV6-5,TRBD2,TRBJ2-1,CASSYVASGSYNEQFF,TGTGCCAGCAGTTACGTAGCTAGCGGGAGCTACAATGAGCAGTTCTTC
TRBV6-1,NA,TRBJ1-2,CASSANRARVGYTF,TGTGCCAGCAGTGCCAACAGGGCCCGGGTTGGCTACACCTTC
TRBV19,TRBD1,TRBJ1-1,CASSITGVNTEAFF,TGTGCCAGTAGTATCACAGGGGTGAACACTGAAGCTTTCTTT
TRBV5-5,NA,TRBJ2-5,CASSLGRAQETQYF,TGTGCCAGCAGCTTAGGCAGGGCGCAAGAGACCCAGTACTTC
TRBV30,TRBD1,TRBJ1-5,CAWSTGGQGAKAPQHF,TGTGCCTGGTCCACTGGTGGACAGGGGGCAAAGGCGCCCCAGCATTTT
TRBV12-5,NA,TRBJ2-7,CGDSSYEQYF,TGTGGAGACAGCTCCTACGAGCAGTACTTC
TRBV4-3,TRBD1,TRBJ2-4,CASSQGPGQGLAKNIQYF,TGCGCCAGCAGCCAGGGCCCTGGACAGGGATTAGCCAAAAACATTCAGTACTTC
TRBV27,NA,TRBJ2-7,CASSPVVGGGRDEQYF,TGTGCCAGCAGTCCAGTGGTGGGGGGGGGCCGGGACGAGCAGTACTTC
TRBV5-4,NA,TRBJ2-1,CAIPGAGPYNEQFF,TGTGCCATCCCCGGGGCGGGACCCTACAATGAGCAGTTCTTC
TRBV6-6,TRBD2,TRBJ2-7,CASSYELAGNYEQYF,TGTGCCAGCAGTTACGAGCTAGCGGGAAACTACGAGCAGTACTTC
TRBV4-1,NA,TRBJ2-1,CASSQVRDSYNEQFF,TGCGCCAGCAGCCAAGTGAGAGACTCCTACAATGAGCAGTTCTTC
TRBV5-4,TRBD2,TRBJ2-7,CASSSLAGSSYEQYF,TGTGCCAGCAGCTCCCTAGCGGGAAGCTCCTACGAGCAGTACTTC
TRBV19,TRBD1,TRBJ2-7,CASSIQGAPYEQYF,TGTGCCAGTAGTATCCAGGGGGCCCCCTACGAGCAGTACTTC
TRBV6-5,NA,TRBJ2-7,CASSRPARGGYEQYF,TGTGCCAGCAGCCGACCCGCCCGAGGGGGCTACGAGCAGTACTTC
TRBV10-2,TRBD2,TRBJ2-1,CASSDLGTSGSNNEQFF,TGCGCCAGCAGTGATCTAGGGACTAGCGGGAGCAATAATGAGCAGTTCTTC
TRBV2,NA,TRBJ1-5,CASSESGIGQPQHF,TGTGCCAGCAGTGAATCCGGGATAGGGCAGCCCCAGCATTTT
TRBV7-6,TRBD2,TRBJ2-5,CASSVASGTKETQYF,TGTGCCAGCAGCGTCGCCTCCGGGACTAAAGAGACCCAGTACTTC
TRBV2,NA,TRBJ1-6,CASSEFGSSYNSPLHF,TGTGCCAGCAGTGAATTTGGGAGCTCCTATAATTCACCCCTCCACTTT
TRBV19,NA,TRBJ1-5,CASSSNTNQPQHF,TGTGCCAGTAGTTCGAACACAAATCAGCCCCAGCATTTT
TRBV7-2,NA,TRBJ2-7,CASSLDGSPYEQYF,TGTGCCAGCAGCTTAGACGGGAGTCCCTACGAGCAGTACTTC
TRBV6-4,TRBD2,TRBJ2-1,CASSESGGSNNEQFF,TGTGCCAGCAGTGAATCGGGCGGGAGCAACAATGAGCAGTTCTTC
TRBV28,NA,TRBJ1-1,CASRDGTPPSEAFF,TGTGCCAGCAGAGACGGGACTCCCCCGAGTGAAGCTTTCTTT
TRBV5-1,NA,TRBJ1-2,CASSLDRANYGYTF,TGCGCCAGCAGCTTGGACAGGGCTAACTATGGCTACACCTTC
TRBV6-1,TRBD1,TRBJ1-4,CASSEVRGQGSEKLFF,TGTGCCAGCAGTGAAGTGAGGGGACAGGGGAGTGAAAAACTGTTTTTT
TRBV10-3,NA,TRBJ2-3,CAIRRDPGTDTQYF,TGTGCCATCAGGCGGGATCCTGGCACAGATACGCAGTATTTT
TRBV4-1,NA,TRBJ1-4,CASSQQGVFEKLFF,TGCGCCAGCAGCCAACAGGGTGTATTCGAAAAACTGTTTTTT
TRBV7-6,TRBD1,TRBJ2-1,CASSLATGADNEQFF,TGTGCCAGCAGCTTAGCGACAGGGGCGGACAATGAGCAGTTCTTC
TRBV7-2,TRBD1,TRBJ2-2,CASSSSQGVTGELFF,TGTGCCAGCAGCTCCTCTCAGGGGGTTACCGGGGAGCTGTTTTTT
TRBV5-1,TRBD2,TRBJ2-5,CASRAGTSGPQETQYF,TGCGCCAGCAGGGCCGGGACTAGCGGACCCCAAGAGACCCAGTACTTC
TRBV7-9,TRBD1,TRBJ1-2,CASSATGVYGYTF,TGTGCCAGCAGCGCGACAGGGGTCTATGGCTACACCTTC
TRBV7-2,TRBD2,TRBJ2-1,CASSLAPTSYYNEQFF,TGTGCCAGCAGCTTAGCGCCGACTAGCTATTACAATGAGCAGTTCTTC
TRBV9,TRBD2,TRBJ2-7,CASSATSGSSYEQYF,TGTGCCAGCAGCGCCACTAGCGGGAGCTCCTACGAGCAGTACTTC
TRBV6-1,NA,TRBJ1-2,CASRPGGGTNYGYTF,TGTGCCAGCAGACCCGGGGGGGGGACGAACTATGGCTACACCTTC
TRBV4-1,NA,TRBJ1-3,CASSQDQYRITGNTIYF,TGCGCCAGCAGCCAAGATCAGTACAGGATAACGGGAAACACCATATATTTT